These T cell receptor beta chains were read from a single sample in a study of sequential checkpoint blockade in melanoma. Generated by immunoSEQ multiplex PCR, the TCRdb table keeps only in-frame clones and is missing some. The top ten clones hold roughly 18% of a sample with around 34,000 clones, 82% of them seen once. This sample comprised CD8+ T cells sorted from blood (inferred from file names), obtained from a patient given nivolumab and ipilimumab in sequence. These receptors all come from a human donor with melanoma. CDR3s leave out the opening cysteine and the closing phenylalanine or tryptophan. Rows may omit the clone size; those that give it use once, few, many or a size class.

>.|TRBJ1-1|TRBV6-6
ASSYTDRGLPEAF
>.|TRBJ2-2|TRBV2
ASSDFGGTGANTGELF
>.|TRBJ1-2|TRBV13
ASISRIRGYGYT
>.|TRBJ2-5|TRBV4-3
ASSQDRGQGRWEQY
>.|TRBJ2-1|TRBV27
ASSIQTAYNEQF
>.|TRBJ2-7|TRBV29-1
SVRGGSLSYEQY
>.|TRBJ1-4|TRBV10-1
ASSENRRNEKLF
>.|TRBJ2-2|TRBV14
ASSQGLDGELF
>.|TRBJ2-1|TRBV19
ASTGGGSYNEQF
>.|TRBJ2-5|TRBV6-5
ASSYLGEETQY
>.|TRBJ1-1|TRBV27
ASSLSAGARTEAF
>once|TRBJ2-1|TRBV10-1
ASICHRGGDEQF
>few|TRBJ1-6|TRBV7-9
ASRSGYPNSPLH
>.|TRBJ2-7|TRBV18
ASSPELEGYEQY
>.|TRBJ2-2|TRBV27
ASSPAGGQYTGELF
>few|TRBJ2-2|TRBV7-2
ASSPYLMRGRMTGELF
>.|TRBJ2-3|TRBV29-1
SVASGRATDTQY